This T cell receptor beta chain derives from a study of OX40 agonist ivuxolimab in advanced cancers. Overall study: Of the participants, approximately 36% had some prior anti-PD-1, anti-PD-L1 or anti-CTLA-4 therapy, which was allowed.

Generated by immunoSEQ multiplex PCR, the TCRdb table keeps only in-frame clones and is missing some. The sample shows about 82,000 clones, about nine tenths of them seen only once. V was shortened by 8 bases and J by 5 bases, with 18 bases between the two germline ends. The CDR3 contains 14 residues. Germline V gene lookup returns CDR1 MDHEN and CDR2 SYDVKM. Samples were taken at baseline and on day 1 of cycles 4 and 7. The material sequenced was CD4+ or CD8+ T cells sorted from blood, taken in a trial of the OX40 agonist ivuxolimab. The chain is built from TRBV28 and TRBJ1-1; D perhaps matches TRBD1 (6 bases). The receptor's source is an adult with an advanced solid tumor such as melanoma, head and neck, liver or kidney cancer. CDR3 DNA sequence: TGTGCCAGCCTCGCCGGGGGGCCGGGAACTGAAGCTTTCTTT. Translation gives CASLAGGPGTEAFF.